The 6 T cell receptor beta chains in this list originate from one sample, sequenced in a study of PD-1 blockade in classical Hodgkin lymphoma. Relapse was seen in all patients after autologous stem cell transplantation, and brentuximab vedotin exposure was variable. TCRdb's table, derived via immunoSEQ multiplex PCR, lists solely in-frame clones and lacks some. The sample shows tens of thousands of clones, about 78% of them seen only once. The starting material was peripheral blood mononuclear cells (PBMCs), obtained before the second cycle of nivolumab. All receptors come from a human donor with classical Hodgkin lymphoma.

V usage is TRBV2 and J usage is TRBJ1-1; 8 positions match TRBD1. The CDR3 totals 13 residues. Germline V gene sequence: CDR1 SNHLY, CDR2 FYNNEI. J gave up 1 base and V 7 bases, and 2 bases lay outside the gene matches. The CDR3 DNA reads as TGTGCCAGCAAAGGACAGGGGAACACTGAAGCTTTCTTT. This encodes CASKGQGNTEAFF.

This chain connects TRBV7-6 to TRBJ2-7; 7 bases fit TRBD1. The length of the CDR3 is 15 residues. V lost 1 base and J lost 6; bases outside the gene matches: 9. Germline V CDR1 and CDR2: SGHVS, FNYEAQ. The CDR3: CASSLGRTGALEQYF. The CDR3 coding sequence is TGTGCCAGCAGCTTAGGCCGCACAGGGGCCCTCGAGCAGTACTTC.

The chain combines TRBV4-1 with TRBJ2-3; D call uncertain. Germline V CDR1 and CDR2: MGHRA, YSYEKL. Trimming shortened V by 2 bases and J by 0 bases, and 9 bases separated the two germline ends. The CDR3 runs 15 residues. The CDR3 DNA follows: TGCGCCAGCAGCCAATTCGATGGCAGCACAGATACGCAGTATTTT. Translating gives CASSQFDGSTDTQYF.

This clone was detected a few times. The chain uses TRBV11-2 and TRBJ1-3, with a tentative D call TRBD1 (5 bases). This CDR3 has 14 residues. CDR1 is SGHAT, CDR2 FQNNGV, per germline. CDR3 sequence: CASHSGDPGNTIYF. The CDR3, as DNA: TGTGCATCTCACTCCGGGGACCCCGGAAACACCATATATTTT.

V usage is TRBV5-1 and J usage is TRBJ2-3; D is undetermined. With 4 bases removed from V and 5 bases from J, the gap between germline ends came to 17 bases. Germline V gene lookup returns CDR1 SGHRS and CDR2 YFSETQ. The CDR3 covers 15 residues. The CDR3 protein is CASSQTPFTQDTQYF. CDR3 bases: TGCGCCAGCAGCCAGACCCCATTTACGCAAGATACGCAGTATTTT.

This clone was seen a few times. The CDR3 nucleotides are TGTGCCAGCAGCTTACGCAGCCTGAACACTGAAGCTTTCTTT. Residues: CASSLRSLNTEAFF. The V gene is TRBV11-3, the J gene TRBJ1-1, with unresolved D. There are 14 residues in the CDR3. Germline CDR1 is SGHNT and CDR2 is YENEEA. Between the trimmed V and J ends, which lost 2 bases and 0 bases, there was a span of 7 bases.